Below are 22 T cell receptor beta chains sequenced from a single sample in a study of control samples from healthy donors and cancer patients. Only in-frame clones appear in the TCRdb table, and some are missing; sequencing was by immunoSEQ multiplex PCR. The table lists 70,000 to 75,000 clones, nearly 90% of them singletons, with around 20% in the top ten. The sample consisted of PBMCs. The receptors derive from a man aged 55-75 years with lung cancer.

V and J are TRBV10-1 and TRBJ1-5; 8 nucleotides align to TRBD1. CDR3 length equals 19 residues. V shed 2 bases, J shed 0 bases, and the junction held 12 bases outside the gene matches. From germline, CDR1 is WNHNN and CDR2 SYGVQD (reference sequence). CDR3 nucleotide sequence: TGCGCCAGCAGTGAGAGGACGGACAGGGTAAGGTATAGCAATCAGCCCCAGCATTTT. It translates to CASSERTDRVRYSNQPQHF.

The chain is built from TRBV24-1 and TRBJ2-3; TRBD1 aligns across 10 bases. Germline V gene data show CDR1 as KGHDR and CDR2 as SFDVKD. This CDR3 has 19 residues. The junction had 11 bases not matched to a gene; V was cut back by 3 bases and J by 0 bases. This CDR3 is CATSDPVPGQGHSTDTQYF. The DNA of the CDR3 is TGTGCCACCAGTGATCCGGTCCCGGGACAGGGGCATAGCACAGATACGCAGTATTTT.

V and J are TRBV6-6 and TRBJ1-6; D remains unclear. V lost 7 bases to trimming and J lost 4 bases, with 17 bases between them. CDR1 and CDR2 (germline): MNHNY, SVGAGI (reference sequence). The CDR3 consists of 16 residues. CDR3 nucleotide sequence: TGTGCCAGCACGATCTTCCGGACGGGATATAATTCACCCCTCCACTTT. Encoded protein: CASTIFRTGYNSPLHF.

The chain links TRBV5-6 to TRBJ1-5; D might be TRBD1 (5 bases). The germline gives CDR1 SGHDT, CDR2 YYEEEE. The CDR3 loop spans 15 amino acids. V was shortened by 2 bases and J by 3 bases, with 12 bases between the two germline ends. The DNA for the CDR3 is TGTGCCAGCAGCTTTCGACAGAACTACAATCAGCCCCAGCATTTT. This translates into CASSFRQNYNQPQHF.

The CDR3 DNA reads as TGTGCCAGCAGTGAAGGGGCTACCCCTGGGCCCCAGCATTTT. Amino acid sequence: CASSEGATPGPQHF. The gene calls are TRBV6-1 and TRBJ1-5, with D unresolved. Germline loops: CDR1 MNHNS, CDR2 SASEGT. V lost 1 base to trimming and J lost 9 bases, with 13 bases between them. The CDR3 runs 14 residues.

CDR3 loop: CASSLIRGATNEKLFF. Written as DNA, the CDR3 is TGCGCCAGCAGCTTGATTAGGGGAGCAACTAATGAAAAACTGTTTTTT. The J gene is TRBJ1-4, the V gene TRBV5-1, with TRBD1 as a possible D gene (5 bases). CDR3 size: 16 residues. Germline V gene lookup returns CDR1 SGHRS and CDR2 YFSETQ. V was pared by 1 base and J by 0 bases, with 10 bases between.

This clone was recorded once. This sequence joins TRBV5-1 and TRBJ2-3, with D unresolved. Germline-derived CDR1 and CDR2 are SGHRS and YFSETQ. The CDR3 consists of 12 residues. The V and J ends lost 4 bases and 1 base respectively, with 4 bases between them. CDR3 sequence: CASSTGTDTQYF. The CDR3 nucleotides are TGCGCCAGCAGCACAGGCACAGATACGCAGTATTTT.

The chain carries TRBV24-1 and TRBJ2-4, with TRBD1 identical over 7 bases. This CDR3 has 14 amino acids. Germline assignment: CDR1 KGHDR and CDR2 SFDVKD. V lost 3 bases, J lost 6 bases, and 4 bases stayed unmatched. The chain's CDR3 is CATSDPRTGNIQYF. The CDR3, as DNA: TGTGCCACCAGTGATCCTCGGACAGGAAACATTCAGTACTTC.

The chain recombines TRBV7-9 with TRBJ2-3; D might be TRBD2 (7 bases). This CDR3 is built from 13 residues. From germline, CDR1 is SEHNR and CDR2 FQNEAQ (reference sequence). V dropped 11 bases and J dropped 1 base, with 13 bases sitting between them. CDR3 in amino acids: CAGGRGGTDTQYF. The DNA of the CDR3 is TGTGCCGGAGGGAGGGGGGGCACAGATACGCAGTATTTT.

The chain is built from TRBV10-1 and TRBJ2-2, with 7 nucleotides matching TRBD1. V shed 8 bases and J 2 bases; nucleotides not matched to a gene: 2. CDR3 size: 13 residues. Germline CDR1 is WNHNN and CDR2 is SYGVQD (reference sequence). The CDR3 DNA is TGCGCCAGCCGGGACAGCAACACCGGGGAGCTGTTTTTT. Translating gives CASRDSNTGELFF.

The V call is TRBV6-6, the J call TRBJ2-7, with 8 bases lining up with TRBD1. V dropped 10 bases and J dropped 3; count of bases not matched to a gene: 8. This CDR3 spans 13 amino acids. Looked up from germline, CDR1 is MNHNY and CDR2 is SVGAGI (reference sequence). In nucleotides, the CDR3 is TGTGCCACCCGGACAGGGTCAGGCTACGAGCAGTACGTC. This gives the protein CATRTGSGYEQYV.

Written as DNA, the CDR3 is TGTGCCAGCAGCTCGCGGACAGGGGGCAGGTTGTCACCCCTCCACTTT. Translating it yields CASSSRTGGRLSPLHF. V and J are TRBV21-1 and TRBJ1-6; the table assigns TRBD1, which was not confirmed against the DNA. TRBV21-1 corresponds to a pseudogene. The CDR3 sequence is 16 residues long.

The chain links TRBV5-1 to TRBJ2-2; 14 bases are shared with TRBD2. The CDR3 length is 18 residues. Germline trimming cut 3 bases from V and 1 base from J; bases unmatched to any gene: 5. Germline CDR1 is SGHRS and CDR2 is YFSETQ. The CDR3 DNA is TGCGCCAGCAGCTGGGGACTAGCGGGGGTCTTGAACACCGGGGAGCTGTTTTTT. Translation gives CASSWGLAGVLNTGELFF. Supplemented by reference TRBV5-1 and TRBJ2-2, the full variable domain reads KAGVTQTPRYLIKTRGQQVTLSCSPISGHRSVSWYQQTPGQGLQFLFEYFSETQRNKGNFPGRFSGRQFSNSRSEMNVSTLELGDSALYLCASSWGLAGVLNTGELFFGEGSRLTVL.

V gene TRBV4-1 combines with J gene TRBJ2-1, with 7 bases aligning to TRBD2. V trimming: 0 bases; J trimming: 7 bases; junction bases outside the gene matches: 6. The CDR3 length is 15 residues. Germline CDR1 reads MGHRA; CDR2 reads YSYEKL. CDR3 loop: CASSQDQAGVNEQFF. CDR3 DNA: TGCGCCAGCAGCCAAGATCAGGCGGGGGTGAATGAGCAGTTCTTC.

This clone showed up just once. CDR3 region: CAISDLAAGTTDTQYF. Here the CDR3 DNA reads TGTGCCATCAGTGACCTGGCCGCCGGAACCACAGATACGCAGTATTTT. The chain combines TRBV10-3 with TRBJ2-3; D is unresolved. Germline-derived CDR1 and CDR2 are ENHRY and SYGVKD. CDR3 length: 16 residues. The germline V and J ends were trimmed by 3 bases and 2 bases, with 15 bases remaining between them.

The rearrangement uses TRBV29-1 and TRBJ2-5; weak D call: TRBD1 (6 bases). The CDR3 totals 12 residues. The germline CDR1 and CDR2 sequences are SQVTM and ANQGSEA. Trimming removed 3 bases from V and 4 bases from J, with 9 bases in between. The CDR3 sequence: CSVEGQRETQYF. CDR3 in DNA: TGCAGCGTTGAGGGACAAAGAGAGACCCAGTACTTC.

CDR3 nucleotide sequence: TGTGTCACCAGCGAGTTAGGCTCGAGCTCCTACGAGCAGTACTTC. Translating it yields CVTSELGSSSYEQYF. The chain carries TRBV2 and TRBJ2-7; D call uncertain. This CDR3 is 15 amino acids long. Germline loops: CDR1 SNHLY, CDR2 FYNNEI.

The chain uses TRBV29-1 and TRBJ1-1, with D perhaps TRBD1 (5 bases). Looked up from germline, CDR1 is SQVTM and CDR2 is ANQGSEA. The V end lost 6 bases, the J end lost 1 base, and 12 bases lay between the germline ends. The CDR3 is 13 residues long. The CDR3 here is CSVYRQWNTEAFF. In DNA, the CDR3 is TGCAGCGTCTACCGACAGTGGAACACTGAAGCTTTCTTT.

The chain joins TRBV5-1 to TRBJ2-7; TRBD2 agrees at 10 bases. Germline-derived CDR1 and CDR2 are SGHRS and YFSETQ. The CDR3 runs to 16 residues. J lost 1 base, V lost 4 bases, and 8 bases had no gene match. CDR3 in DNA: TGCGCCAGCAGCCCCGGGACTAGCGCCCAATCCTACGAGCAGTACGTC. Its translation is CASSPGTSAQSYEQYV.

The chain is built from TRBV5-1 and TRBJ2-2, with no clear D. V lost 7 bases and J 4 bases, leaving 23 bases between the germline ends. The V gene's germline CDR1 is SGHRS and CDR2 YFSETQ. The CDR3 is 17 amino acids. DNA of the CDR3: TGCGCCAGCGACGAGGCCGGTCTGAAAAGCTTCACCGGGGAGCTGTTTTTT. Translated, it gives CASDEAGLKSFTGELFF.

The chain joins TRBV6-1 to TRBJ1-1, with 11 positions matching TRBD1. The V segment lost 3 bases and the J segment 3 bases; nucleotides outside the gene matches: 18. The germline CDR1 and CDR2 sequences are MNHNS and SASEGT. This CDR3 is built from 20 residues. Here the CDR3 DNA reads TGTGCCAGCAGTGACGAATTTTCCTGGACAGGGGGCCGTTCGGACACTGAAGCTTTCTTT. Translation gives CASSDEFSWTGGRSDTEAFF.

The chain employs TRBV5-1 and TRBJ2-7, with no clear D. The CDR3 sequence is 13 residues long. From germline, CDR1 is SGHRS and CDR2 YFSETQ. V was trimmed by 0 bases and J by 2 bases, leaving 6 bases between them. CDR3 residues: CASSLEQTYEQYF. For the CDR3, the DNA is TGCGCCAGCAGCTTGGAACAGACCTACGAGCAGTACTTC.